This is a list of T cell receptor beta chains from one sample in a study of cytomegalovirus exposure and HLA in healthy donors. Profiled with immunoSEQ multiplex PCR; TCRdb holds only in-frame clones, not every one. The sample holds more than 95,000 clones, about 9.5% seen once. The source material was PBMCs. These receptors came from a middle-aged man in good health and CMV-seropositive. Both conserved end residues are part of each CDR3. A D gene is named only where the DNA matches it firmly. Only part of the rows carry a size: once, few, many, or a class if the clone is expanded.

J | D | V | size | CDR3 | DNA
TRBJ2-7 | - | TRBV28 | many | CASSSAGRYEQYF | TGTGCCAGCAGCTCTGCAGGGAGGTACGAGCAGTACTTC
TRBJ2-2 | TRBD2 | TRBV6-6 | few | CASLRGGRAGELFF | TGTGCCAGCCTCCGGGGGGGGAGGGCCGGGGAGCTGTTTTTT
TRBJ2-2 | TRBD2 | TRBV4-3 | - | CASSQGDGGTGELFF | TGCGCCAGCAGCCAAGGCGACGGGGGGACCGGGGAGCTGTTTTTT
TRBJ1-2 | TRBD1 | TRBV28 | - | CASSSQGAGYGYTF | TGTGCCAGCAGTTCCCAGGGGGCAGGCTATGGCTACACCTTC
TRBJ1-1 | - | TRBV5-4 | - | CASSPLGGSEAFF | TGTGCCAGCAGCCCATTGGGAGGGTCTGAAGCTTTCTTT
TRBJ2-5 | TRBD1 | TRBV5-5 | - | CASSQGTALGETQYF | TGTGCCAGCAGCCAAGGGACAGCCCTCGGGGAGACCCAGTACTTC
TRBJ1-3 | - | TRBV11-3 | - | CASSASGNTIYF | TGTGCCAGCAGCGCGAGTGGAAACACCATATATTTT
TRBJ1-2 | - | TRBV18 | - | CASSPLVRTGNGYTF | TGTGCCAGCTCACCGTTAGTGCGAACAGGCAACGGCTACACCTTC
TRBJ2-1 | - | TRBV28 | few | CASRGSATPGEQFF | TGTGCCAGCAGGGGCTCGGCGACCCCAGGGGAGCAGTTCTTC
TRBJ1-4 | TRBD1 | TRBV6-5 | - | CASSYSGTGGEKLFF | TGTGCCAGCAGTTACTCCGGGACAGGGGGAGAAAAACTGTTTTTT
TRBJ2-7 | - | TRBV6-6 | few | CASSGLYEQYF | TGTGCCAGTTCAGGGCTCTACGAGCAGTACTTC
TRBJ2-7 | - | TRBV7-2 | - | CASSTRTNYEQYF | TGTGCCAGCAGCACCCGGACTAACTACGAGCAGTACTTC
TRBJ2-1 | TRBD2 | TRBV4-1 | few | CASSLGLVSEQFF | TGCGCCAGCAGCCTCGGACTAGTCAGTGAGCAGTTCTTC
TRBJ1-5 | TRBD1 | TRBV9 | few | CASSVSGTGASPQHF | TGTGCCAGCAGCGTCTCCGGGACAGGGGCTAGTCCCCAGCATTTT
TRBJ2-3 | - | TRBV7-6 | - | CASSRTYADTQYF | TGTGCCAGCAGCCGCACCTACGCAGATACGCAGTATTTT
TRBJ1-5 | - | TRBV27 | few | CASGSNSNQPQHF | TGTGCCAGCGGGAGCAACAGCAATCAGCCCCAGCATTTT
TRBJ2-3 | TRBD2 | TRBV5-6 | few | CASTSGRGADTQYF | TGTGCCAGCACCTCGGGGAGGGGAGCAGATACGCAGTATTTT
TRBJ1-2 | TRBD1 | TRBV4-2 | - | CASSQVLTGTDYGYTF | TGTGCCAGCAGCCAAGTTCTCACCGGGACAGACTATGGCTACACCTTC
TRBJ2-5 | TRBD1 | TRBV6-5 | few | CASNYRGLETQYF | TGTGCCAGCAACTACAGGGGGCTAGAGACCCAGTACTTC
TRBJ2-7 | - | TRBV28 | - | CASNAVAGYEQYF | TGTGCCAGCAATGCGGTCGCGGGCTACGAGCAGTACTTC
TRBJ1-1 | - | TRBV15 | few | CATSSRGGMNTEAFF | TGTGCCACCAGCAGCCGGGGGGGGATGAACACTGAAGCTTTCTTT
TRBJ2-7 | TRBD2 | TRBV11-3 | few | CASSKIAGVRDEQYF | TGTGCCAGCAGCAAAATAGCGGGAGTTAGGGACGAGCAGTACTTC
TRBJ2-3 | TRBD2 | TRBV25-1 | few | CASSPIRAGASTDTQYF | TGTGCCAGCAGCCCCATCAGGGCGGGAGCTAGCACAGATACGCAGTATTTT
TRBJ2-5 | TRBD2 | TRBV28 | few | CASPPSGSGVAETQYF | TGTGCCAGCCCTCCTAGCGGGAGTGGGGTGGCAGAGACCCAGTACTTC
TRBJ2-2 | TRBD1 | TRBV6-6 | - | CASLIQGASGELFF | TGTGCCAGTTTAATACAGGGGGCGAGCGGGGAGCTGTTTTTT
TRBJ2-5 | - | TRBV25-1 | - | CASGFSSSQETQYF | TGTGCCAGCGGATTTTCTAGCAGCCAAGAGACCCAGTACTTC
TRBJ2-7 | - | TRBV29-1 | few | CSVDGGGPTYEQYF | TGCAGCGTTGACGGTGGCGGCCCCACCTACGAGCAGTACTTC
TRBJ2-5 | - | TRBV6-5 | few | CASSSTGLKETQYF | TGTGCCAGCAGTTCGACGGGATTAAAAGAGACCCAGTACTTC